There are a few counts of the clone carrying this TCR beta chain. Its antigen is undetermined. RNA transcripts served as the template for amplifying TCR beta CDR3 regions. Primed by the HTBI set, a first-round RT-PCR was run on the TCR CDR3. MiXCR was run by TCRdb on the multiplex PCR reads, yielding one entry per CDR3 protein. The sample lists some 460,000 distinct CDR3 sequences, around a sixth seen once, with roughly 8% in the top ten. These data come from a study of T cells in Graves' hyperthyroidism and ophthalmopathy. Study information: Pretreatment peripheral blood was obtained at initial diagnosis.

Thyroid ultrasound, orbital computed tomography, clinical symptoms, and serum thyroxine and TRAb underpinned diagnoses. Regarding the study as a whole: A 13 V-J signature model discriminated ophthalmopathy versus stable hyperthyroidism. Among clonotypes expanded in thyroid above 0.001, most were also found in blood.

This CDR3 is built from 14 residues. Per the germline V gene, CDR1 is SEHNR and CDR2 is FQNEAQ (reference sequence). With V trimmed by 3 bases and J by 5 bases, 4 bases remained unmatched. The sequence was obtained from a woman between 18 and 29 years old with Graves' hyperthyroidism. Sequenced material: blood. The chain employs TRBV7-9 and TRBJ2-5; 9 bases align to TRBD2. The chain's CDR3 is CASSFGTSRETQYF. The CDR3 bases are TGTGCCAGCAGCTTCGGGACTAGCAGGGAGACCCAGTACTTC.